This T cell receptor (beta chain) was retrieved from a study of T cells in localized non-small cell lung cancer. Overall study results and limits: Uninvolved nearby lung showed the greatest T cell clonality, exceeding that found in tumor. The appearance of a median approximately 60 of the top 100 tumor clones was seen in adjacent lung.

The germline V and J ends were trimmed by 1 base and 6 bases, with 12 bases remaining between them. CDR1 is LNHNV and CDR2 is YYDKDF in the germline V gene (reference sequence). The CDR3 has 15 residues. Turning to this clone: Its antigen is still unknown.

Sequencing used immunoSEQ multiplex PCR; TCRdb keeps in-frame clones, though not all of them. This sample yields 1,800 or so clones, of which around 40% are seen a single time; less than 9.5% belongs to the top ten. The rearrangement uses TRBV15 and TRBJ1-4; D remains ambiguous. The sequence derives from a female donor of 60 years or more with stage I lung adenocarcinoma. This specimen consisted of lung tumor tissue, obtained before any cancer treatment. The CDR3 loop is CATSRGGGNDEKLFF. The CDR3 coding sequence is TGTGCCACCAGCAGAGGAGGAGGAAATGATGAAAAACTGTTTTTT.